Listed here is a single T cell receptor (beta chain). Its antigen is as yet unknown. These data are taken from a study of post-analysis software for immune sequencing data. Tagging with unique molecular identifiers was a feature of the TCR beta cDNA libraries. TCRdb re-derived calls from the PCR reads in MiXCR, one entry per CDR3 protein. The sample lists roughly 600,000 distinct CDR3 sequences, roughly 46% occurring once. Germline lookup yields CDR1 LNHDA and CDR2 SQIVND (reference sequence). The CDR3 consists of 13 residues. Trimming shortened V by 5 bases and J by 1 base, and 6 bases separated the two germline ends. Study observations and caveats: A handful of TRBV segments were significantly more frequent in patients than in controls. TRBV5-6, TRBV5-1 and TRBV20-1 were among these segments. F measure grouped same-batch samples tightly together.

The source is a girl aged 10-17 years with multiple sclerosis. Sequencing input: blood. The rearrangement links TRBV19 to TRBJ1-5; D is undetermined. CDR3 nucleotide sequence: TGTGCCAGTAGTGACAAAAGCAATCAGCCCCAGCATTTT. Amino acid sequence: CASSDKSNQPQHF.